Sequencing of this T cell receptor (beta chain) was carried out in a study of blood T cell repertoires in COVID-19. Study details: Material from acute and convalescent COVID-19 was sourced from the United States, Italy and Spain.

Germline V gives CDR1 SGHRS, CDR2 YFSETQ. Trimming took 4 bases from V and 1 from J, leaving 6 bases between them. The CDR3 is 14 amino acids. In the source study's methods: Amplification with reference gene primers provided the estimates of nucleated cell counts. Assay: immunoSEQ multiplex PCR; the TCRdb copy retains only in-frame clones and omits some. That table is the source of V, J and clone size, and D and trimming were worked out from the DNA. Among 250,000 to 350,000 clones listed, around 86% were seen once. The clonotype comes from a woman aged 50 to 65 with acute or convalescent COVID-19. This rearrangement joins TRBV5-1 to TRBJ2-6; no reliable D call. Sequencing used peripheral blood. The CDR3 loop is CASSGESGANVLTF. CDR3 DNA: TGCGCCAGCAGCGGTGAGTCTGGGGCCAACGTCCTGACTTTC.